This T cell receptor (beta chain) originates from a study of blood T cell repertoires in COVID-19. About the study: Spain, Italy and the United States supplied samples that represented acute and convalescent COVID-19. Sources were T cells, B-cell-depleted T cells, or PBMCs; the material itself was cDNA or gDNA.

Between the trimmed V and J ends, which lost 6 bases and 5 bases, there was a span of 13 bases. Germline V gene data show CDR1 as MGHDK and CDR2 as SYGVNS. CDR3 length: 13 residues. In the original workflow: Reference gene primer amplification gave estimated nucleated cell counts. Sequenced by immunoSEQ multiplex PCR; TCRdb stores in-frame clones only, minus some. That table gives V, J and clone size, and the DNA gave D and trimming. This sample yields about 140,000 clones, of which approximately 80% are seen a single time; roughly 1.5% belongs to the top ten. The sample was peripheral blood. J is TRBJ1-1 and V is TRBV25-1; D not certain. The sequence was collected from a human donor in a cohort sampled during active COVID-19. The CDR3 reads CASRGGSRTEAFF. The CDR3 DNA sequence: TGTGCCAGCAGGGGAGGGAGTAGAACTGAAGCTTTCTTT.